This paragraph covers one TCR beta chain sequence. The germline gives CDR1 LNHDA, CDR2 SQIVND (reference sequence). V lost 6 bases and J 1 base, leaving 9 bases between the germline ends. This CDR3 has 14 amino acids. Profiled with immunoSEQ multiplex PCR; TCRdb holds only in-frame clones, not every one. The sample lists 230,000 or so clones, roughly 80% occurring once. The entry originates in a study of blood T cell repertoires in COVID-19. Study-level background: T cells, B-cell-depleted T cells, or PBMCs supplied cDNA or gDNA.

The sequencing input was peripheral blood. The chain links TRBV19 to TRBJ2-2; tentatively, D is TRBD2 (5 bases). The sequence was obtained from a human donor in a cohort sampled during active COVID-19. The CDR3 DNA follows: TGTGCCAGTAGGACCGCGGGGAACACCGGGGAGCTGTTTTTT. Translation gives CASRTAGNTGELFF.